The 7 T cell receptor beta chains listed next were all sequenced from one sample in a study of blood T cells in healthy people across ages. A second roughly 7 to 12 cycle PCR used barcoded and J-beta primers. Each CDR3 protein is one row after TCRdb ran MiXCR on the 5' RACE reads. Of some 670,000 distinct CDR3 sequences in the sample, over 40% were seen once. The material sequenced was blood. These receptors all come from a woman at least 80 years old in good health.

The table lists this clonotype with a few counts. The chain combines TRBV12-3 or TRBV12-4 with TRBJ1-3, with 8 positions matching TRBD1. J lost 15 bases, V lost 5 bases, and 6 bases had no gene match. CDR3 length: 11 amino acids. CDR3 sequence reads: CASSTRDRRYF. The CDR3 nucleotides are TGTGCCAGCAGTACCCGGGACAGGAGATATTTT.

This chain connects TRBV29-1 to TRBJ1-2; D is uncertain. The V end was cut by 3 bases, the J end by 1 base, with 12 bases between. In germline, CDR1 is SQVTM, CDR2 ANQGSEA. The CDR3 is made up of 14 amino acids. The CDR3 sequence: CSVEWWTGNYGYTF. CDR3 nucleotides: TGCAGCGTTGAGTGGTGGACGGGTAACTATGGCTACACCTTC. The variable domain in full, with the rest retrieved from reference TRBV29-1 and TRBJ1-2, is SAVISQKPSRDICQRGTSLTIQCQVDSQVTMMFWYRQQPGQSLTLIATANQGSEATYESGFVIDKFPISRPNLTFSTLTVSNMSPEDSSIYLCSVEWWTGNYGYTFGSGTRLTVV.

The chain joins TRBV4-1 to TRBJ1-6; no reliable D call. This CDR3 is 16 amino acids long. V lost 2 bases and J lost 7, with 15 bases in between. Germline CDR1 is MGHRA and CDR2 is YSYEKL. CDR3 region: CASSQPLGQRNSPLHF. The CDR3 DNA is TGCGCCAGCAGCCAACCTTTAGGGCAGAGGAATTCACCCCTCCACTTT.

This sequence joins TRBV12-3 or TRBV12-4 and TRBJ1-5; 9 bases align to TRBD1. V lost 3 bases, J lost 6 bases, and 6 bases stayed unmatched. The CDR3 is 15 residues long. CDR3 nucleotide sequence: TGTGCCAGCAGTTTGTCGGGACAGGGAATTCAGCCCCAGCATTTT. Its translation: CASSLSGQGIQPQHF.

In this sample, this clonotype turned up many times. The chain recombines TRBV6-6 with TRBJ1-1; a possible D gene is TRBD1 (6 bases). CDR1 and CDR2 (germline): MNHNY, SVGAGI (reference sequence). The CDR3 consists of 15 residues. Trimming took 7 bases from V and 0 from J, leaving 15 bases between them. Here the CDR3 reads CASTPRGGMNTEAFF. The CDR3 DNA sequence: TGTGCCAGCACCCCAAGAGGGGGAATGAACACTGAAGCTTTCTTT.

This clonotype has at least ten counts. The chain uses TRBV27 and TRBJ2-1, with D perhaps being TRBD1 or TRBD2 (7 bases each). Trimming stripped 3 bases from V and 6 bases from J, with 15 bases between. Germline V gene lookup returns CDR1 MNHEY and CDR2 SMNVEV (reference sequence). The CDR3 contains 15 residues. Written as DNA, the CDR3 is TGTGCCAGCAGTTTGAGGGAGGGGGCTGTCAATGAGCAGTTCTTC. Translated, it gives CASSLREGAVNEQFF.

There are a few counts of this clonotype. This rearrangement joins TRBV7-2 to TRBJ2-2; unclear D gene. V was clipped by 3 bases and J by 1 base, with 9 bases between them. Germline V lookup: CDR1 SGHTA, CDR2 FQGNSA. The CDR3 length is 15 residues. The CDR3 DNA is TGTGCCAGCAGCTTCGCCAAGAAGAACACCGGGGAGCTGTTTTTT. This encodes CASSFAKKNTGELFF.